A selection of T cell receptor beta chains follows, all from one sample in a study of blood T cell repertoires in COVID-19. Method: immunoSEQ multiplex PCR; TCRdb's copy keeps in-frame clones and lacks some. Counted here are more than 110,000 clones, about 89% occurring once; the ten biggest clones make up 2.5% to 3.5%. The sequenced sample was peripheral blood. Source of these receptors: a man in his sixties with active or convalescent COVID-19. Each CDR3 is given with its conserved first and last residue. D genes are given only for firm matches. The size entry is marked missing in some rows and otherwise reads once, few, many or a size class.

v_call	d_call	j_call	clone_size	cdr3_aa	cdr3_nt
TRBV14	TRBD2	TRBJ2-3	.	CASSQLAGGSTDTQYF	TGTGCCAGCAGCCAATTAGCGGGAGGCAGCACAGATACGCAGTATTTT
TRBV7-3	.	TRBJ1-5	.	CASSQGLNQPQHF	TGTGCCAGCAGCCAGGGGCTCAATCAGCCCCAGCATTTT
TRBV14	.	TRBJ2-1	.	CASSRYAGTAGNEQFF	TGTGCCAGCAGCCGCTATGCAGGCACCGCGGGGAATGAGCAGTTCTTC
TRBV30	TRBD2	TRBJ2-3	.	CAWSRLAGGPDTQYF	TGTGCCTGGAGTAGACTAGCGGGGGGCCCAGATACGCAGTATTTT
TRBV10-3	TRBD2	TRBJ2-7	.	CAISAGTSASEQYF	TGTGCCATCAGCGCCGGGACTAGCGCTTCCGAGCAGTACTTC
TRBV18	TRBD2	TRBJ2-1	.	CASSPPSGTDNEQFF	TGTGCCAGCTCACCACCCAGCGGGACCGACAATGAGCAGTTCTTC
TRBV6-5	.	TRBJ1-4	.	CASSSGGKLFF	TGTGCCAGCAGCTCTGGAGGGAAACTGTTTTTT
TRBV7-2	.	TRBJ2-3	once	CASSLVNPSYTDTQYF	TGTGCCAGCAGCTTAGTTAACCCGTCCTACACAGATACGCAGTATTTT
TRBV24-1	.	TRBJ2-5	.	CATSGGGVDRQETQYF	TGTGCCACCAGTGGGGGGGGCGTAGACCGCCAAGAGACCCAGTACTTC
TRBV6-5	.	TRBJ1-5	.	CASRIQGHQPQHF	TGTGCCAGCAGGATCCAGGGGCATCAGCCCCAGCATTTT
TRBV5-6	TRBD1	TRBJ2-3	.	CASSSPGGYTDTQYF	TGTGCCAGCAGCTCGCCAGGGGGCTACACAGATACGCAGTATTTT
TRBV3-1/TRBV3-2	TRBD1	TRBJ1-4	once	CASSPGQGKATNEKLFF	TGTGCCAGCAGCCCGGGACAGGGTAAAGCAACTAATGAAAAACTGTTTTTT
TRBV15	TRBD2	TRBJ2-7	.	CAIGQSGSSYEQYF	TGTGCCATAGGTCAAAGCGGGAGCTCCTACGAGCAGTACTTC
TRBV9	.	TRBJ2-3	.	CASSPRGEERTDTQYF	TGTGCCAGCAGCCCCCGTGGTGAGGAACGCACAGATACGCAGTATTTT
TRBV5-5	.	TRBJ2-2	.	CASSLRLTFNTGELFF	TGTGCCAGCAGCTTACGTCTTACTTTTAACACCGGGGAGCTGTTTTTT
TRBV27	.	TRBJ1-1	.	CASSSQGLNTEAFF	TGTGCCAGCAGTAGTCAGGGCCTGAACACTGAAGCTTTCTTT